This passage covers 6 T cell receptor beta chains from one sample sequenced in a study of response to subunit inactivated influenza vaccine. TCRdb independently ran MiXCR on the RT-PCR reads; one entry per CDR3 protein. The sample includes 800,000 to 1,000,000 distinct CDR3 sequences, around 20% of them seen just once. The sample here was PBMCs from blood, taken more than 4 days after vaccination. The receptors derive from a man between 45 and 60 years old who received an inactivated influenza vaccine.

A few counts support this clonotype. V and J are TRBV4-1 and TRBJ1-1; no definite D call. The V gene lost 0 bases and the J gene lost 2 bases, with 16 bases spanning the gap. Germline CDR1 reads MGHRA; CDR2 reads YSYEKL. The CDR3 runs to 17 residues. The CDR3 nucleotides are TGCGCCAGCAGCCAAGACCCACACTCCCCTCTTAACACTGAAGCTTTCTTT. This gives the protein CASSQDPHSPLNTEAFF.

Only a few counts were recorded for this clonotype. Here the CDR3 DNA reads TGTGCCACCAGCCGGGACAGGGGGCCGTTCACAGATACGCAGTATTTT. Its translation: CATSRDRGPFTDTQYF. This sequence joins TRBV24-1 and TRBJ2-3, with TRBD1 matching over 12 bases. Trimming removed 7 bases from V and 2 bases from J; junction bases left unmatched: 6. CDR1 is KGHDR and CDR2 is SFDVKD in the germline V gene. CDR3 size: 16 residues.

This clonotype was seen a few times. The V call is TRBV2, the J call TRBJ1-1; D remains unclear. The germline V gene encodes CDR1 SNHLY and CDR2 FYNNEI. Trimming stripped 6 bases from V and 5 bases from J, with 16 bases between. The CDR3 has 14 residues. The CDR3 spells CASSGFGSWTEAFF. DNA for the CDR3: TGTGCCAGCAGCGGCTTCGGGAGTTGGACTGAAGCTTTCTTT.

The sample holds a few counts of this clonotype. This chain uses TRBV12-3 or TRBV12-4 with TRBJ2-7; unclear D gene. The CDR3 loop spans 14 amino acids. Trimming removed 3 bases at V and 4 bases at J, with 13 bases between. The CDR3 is CASSLWDSNYEQYF. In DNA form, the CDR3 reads TGTGCCAGCAGTTTGTGGGATTCTAATTACGAGCAGTACTTC.

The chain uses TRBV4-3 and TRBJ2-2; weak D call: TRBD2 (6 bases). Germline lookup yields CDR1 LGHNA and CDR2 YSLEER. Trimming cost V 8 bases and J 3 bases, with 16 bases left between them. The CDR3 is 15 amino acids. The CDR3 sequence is CASGTGPGDTGELFF. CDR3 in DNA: TGCGCCAGCGGAACAGGACCGGGGGACACCGGGGAGCTGTTTTTT.

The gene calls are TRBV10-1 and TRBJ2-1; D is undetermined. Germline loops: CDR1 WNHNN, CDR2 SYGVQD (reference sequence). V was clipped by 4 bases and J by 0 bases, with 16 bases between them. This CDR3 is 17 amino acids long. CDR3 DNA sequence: TGCGCCAGCAGTGTGTCTCAGACGTATAGCTCCTACAATGAGCAGTTCTTC. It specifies CASSVSQTYSSYNEQFF.